Below, 29 T cell receptor beta chains from the same sample are listed, as sequenced in a study of cytomegalovirus exposure and HLA in healthy donors. Researchers ran the PCR with 60 Vbeta and 13 Jbeta primers. Some clones are missing from TCRdb's copy, which holds only in-frame ones; the method was immunoSEQ multiplex PCR. Among about 160,000 clones, 65% to 70% were seen once, and the ten largest hold roughly 4.1%. The sequencing sample was made of PBMCs. Receptors originate from a woman under 30 in good health and CMV-seropositive.

This clone came up a few times. This CDR3 reads CAISESGTGVENTIYF. In DNA form, the CDR3 reads TGTGCCATCAGTGAGTCAGGGACAGGGGTCGAAAACACCATATATTTT. This chain joins TRBV10-3 and TRBJ1-3; 10 nucleotides agree with TRBD1. V was clipped by 0 bases and J by 6 bases; unmatched bases: 5. The germline V gene has CDR1 ENHRY and CDR2 SYGVKD. The CDR3 is 16 residues long.

The J gene is TRBJ1-1, the V gene TRBV2, with D uncertain. CDR3 length: 13 amino acids. With 8 bases removed from V and 2 bases from J, the gap between germline ends came to 12 bases. Germline V lookup: CDR1 SNHLY, CDR2 FYNNEI. The CDR3 sequence: CASVEKYNTEAFF. CDR3 bases: TGTGCCAGCGTGGAGAAGTATAACACTGAAGCTTTCTTT.

The chain couples TRBV9 to TRBJ2-1, with TRBD2 identical over 8 bases. From germline, CDR1 is SGDLS and CDR2 YYNGEE. The junction had 10 bases not matched to a gene; V was cut back by 4 bases and J by 10 bases. The CDR3 runs to 14 residues. This chain's CDR3 is CASSPRGGINEQFF. The CDR3 DNA is TGTGCCAGCAGCCCACGGGGGGGGATAAACGAGCAGTTCTTC.

A single count supports this clone. The chain employs TRBV5-1 and TRBJ2-1, with 11 bases aligning to TRBD1. Germline V CDR1 and CDR2: SGHRS, YFSETQ. V gave up 10 bases and J gave up 3 bases; unmatched junction bases: 9. The CDR3 covers 15 residues. CDR3 DNA: TGCGCCTGGTCGACCGGGACAGGGGGCTACAATGAGCAGTTCTTC. Translated: CAWSTGTGGYNEQFF.

V gene TRBV2 combines with J gene TRBJ1-1; TRBD1 matches at 7 bases. Trimming took 8 bases from V and 1 from J; bases not matched to a gene: 4. Germline CDR1 SNHLY, CDR2 FYNNEI. This CDR3 contains 13 residues. The CDR3 spells CASRRGRNTEAFF. The CDR3 bases are TGTGCCAGCCGAAGGGGGCGGAACACTGAAGCTTTCTTT. The full variable domain, with the rest looked up from reference TRBV2 and TRBJ1-1, is EPEVTQTPSHQVTQMGQEVILRCVPISNHLYFYWYRQILGQKVEFLVSFYNNEISEKSEIFDDQFSVERPDGSNFTLKIRSTKLEDSAMYFCASRRGRNTEAFFGQGTRLTVV.

This clone was seen a few times. This chain links TRBV19 with TRBJ1-5; TRBD1 might be the D (5 bases). V gave up 3 bases and J gave up 0 bases, with 9 bases separating them. Germline values: CDR1 LNHDA, CDR2 SQIVND (reference sequence). The CDR3 is 15 residues long. The CDR3 spells CASSIATASNQPQHF. The CDR3 region has the DNA TGTGCCAGTAGTATCGCGACAGCTAGCAATCAGCCCCAGCATTTT.

The J gene is TRBJ2-7, the V gene TRBV6-1, with 8 bases matching TRBD1. The germline V gene encodes CDR1 MNHNS and CDR2 SASEGT. Trimming removed 6 bases from V and 3 bases from J; junction bases left unmatched: 4. This CDR3 has 13 residues. CDR3 protein: CASSDRGGYEQYF. In nucleotides, the CDR3 is TGTGCCAGCAGCGACAGGGGAGGCTACGAGCAGTACTTC.

This chain connects TRBV4-1 to TRBJ1-5; D is unclear. This CDR3 contains 13 residues. The V and J ends lost 0 bases and 9 bases respectively, with 9 bases between them. The V gene's germline CDR1 is MGHRA and CDR2 YSYEKL. The CDR3 coding sequence is TGCGCCAGCAGCCAAGATCAACAGCCGCCCCAGCATTTT. Translation gives CASSQDQQPPQHF.

The chain combines TRBV30 with TRBJ1-5, with D perhaps matching TRBD1 (5 bases). This CDR3 comprises 15 residues. V lost 0 bases to trimming and J lost 6 bases, with 15 bases between them. CDR1 is GTSNPN, CDR2 SVGIG, per germline (reference sequence). CDR3 nucleotide sequence: TGTGCCTGGAGTGTACGTGGGGGAGGTAGTCAGCCCCAGCATTTT. Its translation: CAWSVRGGGSQPQHF.

The table lists this clone with a few counts. This chain joins TRBV18 and TRBJ1-6, with 8 bases that match TRBD1. CDR3 length: 13 amino acids. The V gene end was trimmed by 6 bases and the J gene end by 10 bases; junction bases not matched to a gene: 5. Germline loops: CDR1 KGHSH, CDR2 LQKENI. CDR3 in amino acids: CASSPGQESPLHF. The DNA for the CDR3 is TGTGCCAGCTCCCCGGGACAGGAGTCACCCCTCCACTTT.

The rearrangement uses TRBV27 and TRBJ2-7; 8 nucleotides line up with TRBD2. CDR1 is MNHEY, CDR2 SMNVEV, per germline (reference sequence). The CDR3 spans 15 residues. The V and J ends lost 5 bases and 4 bases, in that order; junction bases with no gene match: 10. DNA for the CDR3: TGTGCCAGCAGTCCATCTAGCGGGTGGCCATACGAGCAGTACTTC. Encoded protein: CASSPSSGWPYEQYF.

The chain employs TRBV6-6 and TRBJ1-5; TRBD1 aligns across 8 bases. Germline CDR1 MNHNY, CDR2 SVGAGI (reference sequence). V shed 7 bases, J shed 3 bases, and the junction held 11 bases outside the gene matches. The CDR3 length is 16 residues. This chain's CDR3 is CASTLGTGAYNQPQHF. DNA of the CDR3: TGTGCCAGCACCTTAGGGACAGGCGCCTACAATCAGCCCCAGCATTTT.

This chain joins TRBV18 and TRBJ1-2, with TRBD1 identical over 8 bases. This CDR3 comprises 16 residues. V lost 1 base to trimming and J lost 6 bases; unmatched junction nucleotides: 10. CDR1 and CDR2 from the germline V gene are KGHSH and LQKENI. DNA for the CDR3: TGTGCCAGCTCACCACTCTTGGCAGGGGGCGGGAATGGCTACACCTTC. Protein product: CASSPLLAGGGNGYTF.

The chain links TRBV19 to TRBJ2-1; the match to TRBD1 covers 11 bases. Trimming took 3 bases from V and 1 from J; bases not matched to a gene: 17. There are 21 residues in the CDR3. The V gene's germline CDR1 is LNHDA and CDR2 SQIVND (reference sequence). In DNA form, the CDR3 reads TGTGCCAGTAGTATTCACGGACAGGGGGCCTTGAAGCGGGAGTCCTACAATGAGCAGTTCTTC. Its protein is CASSIHGQGALKRESYNEQFF.

The chain combines TRBV4-2 with TRBJ2-3; D remains ambiguous. Germline lookup yields CDR1 LGHNA and CDR2 YNFKEQ. CDR3 length: 13 amino acids. Trimming left V 1 base short and J 6 bases short, with 8 bases between. CDR3 sequence (DNA): TGTGCCAGCAGCCAAGCCTACCCGGATACGCAGTATTTT. Protein: CASSQAYPDTQYF.

The CDR3: CASSVTGTGFGETQYF. The DNA of the CDR3 is TGTGCCAGCAGCGTTACCGGGACAGGGTTCGGGGAGACCCAGTACTTC. This rearrangement joins TRBV9 to TRBJ2-5; 9 positions agree with TRBD1. The CDR3 covers 16 residues. CDR1 SGDLS and CDR2 YYNGEE come from the germline V gene. Germline trimming cut 2 bases from V and 5 bases from J; bases unmatched to any gene: 10.

The chain recombines TRBV27 with TRBJ2-1, with D perhaps TRBD2 (5 bases). Germline V gene data show CDR1 as MNHEY and CDR2 as SMNVEV (reference sequence). CDR3 size: 11 residues. The ends were cut back, 7 bases at V and 10 bases at J, with 11 bases in the middle. The CDR3 loop reads CASTTTGEQFF. The CDR3 DNA reads as TGTGCCAGCACCACCACGGGGGAGCAGTTCTTC.

J is TRBJ2-7 and V is TRBV5-6; 10 nucleotides agree with TRBD1. Trimming at V came to 0 bases and at J to 3 bases, leaving 3 bases not matched to a gene. This CDR3 is 15 amino acids long. Germline assignment: CDR1 SGHDT and CDR2 YYEEEE. Here the CDR3 reads CASSLAGQGNYEQYF. CDR3 DNA sequence: TGTGCCAGCAGCTTGGCGGGACAGGGGAACTACGAGCAGTACTTC.

This clone was seen a few times. The chain couples TRBV27 to TRBJ2-7, with 11 bases identical to TRBD2. V dropped 3 bases and J dropped 6; count of bases not matched to a gene: 4. The CDR3 is 14 amino acids. Germline CDR1 reads MNHEY; CDR2 reads SMNVEV (reference sequence). The CDR3 DNA follows: TGTGCCAGCAGTTTGGAGACTAGCGGGGTCGAGCAGTACTTC. Amino acids: CASSLETSGVEQYF.

In the case of this clone: This specimen includes other DNA sequences encoding the same CDR3. This chain connects TRBV5-1 to TRBJ2-3, with no clear D. The V and J ends lost 2 bases and 5 bases respectively, with 3 bases between them. This CDR3 has 11 residues. Germline V gene data show CDR1 as SGHRS and CDR2 as YFSETQ. CDR3 loop: CASSFLDTQYF. The CDR3 DNA reads as TGCGCCAGCAGCTTCCTAGATACGCAGTATTTT.

This rearrangement joins TRBV11-1 to TRBJ2-1, with a weak D call TRBD2 (6 bases). V was trimmed by 2 bases and J by 0 bases, leaving 14 bases between them. Germline V gene lookup returns CDR1 SGHAT and CDR2 FQDESV (reference sequence). The CDR3 runs 17 residues. The DNA of the CDR3 is TGTGCCAGCAGCTTATCCGGGACTCCCAGCTCCTACAATGAGCAGTTCTTC. It specifies CASSLSGTPSSYNEQFF.

The chain carries TRBV10-2 and TRBJ1-5, with D perhaps TRBD1 (5 bases). CDR1 WSHSY and CDR2 SAAADI come from the germline V gene. V was clipped by 3 bases and J by 7 bases, with 10 bases between them. This CDR3 has 13 residues. The CDR3 DNA reads TGCGCCAGCAGTGAAAGGGGAGGGCAGCCCCAGCATTTT. It codes for CASSERGGQPQHF.

The chain is built from TRBV5-1 and TRBJ1-1; D remains unclear. CDR1 and CDR2 (germline): SGHRS, YFSETQ. This CDR3 region has 13 residues. The V and J ends lost 3 bases and 4 bases respectively, with 10 bases between them. The CDR3 reads CASSSMLATEAFF. The CDR3 bases are TGCGCCAGCAGCTCGATGTTGGCCACTGAAGCTTTCTTT. The entire variable domain, with the rest obtained from reference TRBV5-1 and TRBJ1-1, is as follows: KAGVTQTPRYLIKTRGQQVTLSCSPISGHRSVSWYQQTPGQGLQFLFEYFSETQRNKGNFPGRFSGRQFSNSRSEMNVSTLELGDSALYLCASSSMLATEAFFGQGTRLTVV.

The gene calls are TRBV28 and TRBJ2-1, with D possibly matching TRBD2 (5 bases). Deletions cut 6 bases from V and 7 bases from J, with 16 bases between. Germline values: CDR1 MDHEN, CDR2 SYDVKM. This CDR3 comprises 14 residues. As DNA, the CDR3 is TGTGCCAGCAGACTAGACTACCCTGGTAATGAGCAGTTCTTC. Translation gives CASRLDYPGNEQFF.

J is TRBJ2-7 and V is TRBV15; D not resolved. Trimming took off 0 bases at V and 5 bases at J, with 5 bases between the two ends. This CDR3 region has 12 residues. Per the germline V gene, CDR1 is LNHNV and CDR2 is YYDKDF (reference sequence). The CDR3 loop reads CATSRDRDEQYF. The CDR3, as DNA: TGTGCCACCAGCAGAGATCGGGACGAGCAGTACTTC.

In its sample, this clone was seen a few times. The chain uses TRBV6-6 and TRBJ2-1; D not certain. The CDR3 contains 12 residues. From germline, CDR1 is MNHNY and CDR2 SVGAGI (reference sequence). The V and J ends lost 5 bases and 7 bases respectively, with 9 bases between them. This CDR3 is CASSTLANEQFF. The CDR3 DNA sequence: TGTGCCAGCAGTACCTTAGCTAATGAGCAGTTCTTC.

This chain links TRBV7-8 with TRBJ2-7, with a tentative D call TRBD2 (6 bases). Looked up from germline, CDR1 is SGHVS and CDR2 is FQNEAQ. The V end was cut by 2 bases, the J end by 3 bases, with 14 bases between. The length of the CDR3 is 15 residues. Here the CDR3 reads CASSLLIAGSYEQYF. The CDR3 region has the DNA TGTGCCAGCAGCTTACTGATCGCGGGGAGCTACGAGCAGTACTTC.

V usage is TRBV7-9 and J usage is TRBJ2-2; TRBD1 might be the D (7 bases). Germline loops: CDR1 SEHNR, CDR2 FQNEAQ (reference sequence). The CDR3 covers 15 residues. The V gene lost 0 bases and the J gene lost 6 bases, with 11 bases spanning the gap. CDR3 in amino acids: CASSLAQGGAGELFF. Here the CDR3 DNA reads TGTGCCAGCAGCTTAGCGCAGGGGGGTGCCGGGGAGCTGTTTTTT.

This clone was seen a single time. The chain has TRBV30 and TRBJ1-2; D uncertain. The CDR3 has 12 residues. Per the germline V gene, CDR1 is GTSNPN and CDR2 is SVGIG (reference sequence). V lost 3 bases to trimming and J lost 5 bases, with 10 bases between them. The CDR3 is CAWSPDRYGYTF. DNA of the CDR3: TGTGCCTGGAGCCCAGATCGATATGGCTACACCTTC.